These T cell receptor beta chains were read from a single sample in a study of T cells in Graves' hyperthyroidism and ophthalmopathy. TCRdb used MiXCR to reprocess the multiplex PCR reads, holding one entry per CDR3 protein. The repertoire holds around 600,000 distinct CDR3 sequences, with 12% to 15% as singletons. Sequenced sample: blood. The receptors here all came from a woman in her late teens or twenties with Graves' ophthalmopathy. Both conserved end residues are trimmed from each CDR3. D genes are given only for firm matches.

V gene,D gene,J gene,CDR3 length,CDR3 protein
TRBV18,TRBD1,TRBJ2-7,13,ASSGRDRGIYEQY
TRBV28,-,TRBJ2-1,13,ASSLWWDEKTEQF
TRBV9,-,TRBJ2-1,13,ASSVGGGQGNEQF
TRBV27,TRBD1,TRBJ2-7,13,ASSRSRTGSYEQY
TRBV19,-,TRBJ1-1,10,ASSIEPGSAF
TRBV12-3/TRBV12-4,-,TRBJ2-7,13,ASSSREGLSYEQY
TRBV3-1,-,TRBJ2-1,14,ASSQEFSGAYNEQF
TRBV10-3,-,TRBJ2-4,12,AISVEDSKNIQY
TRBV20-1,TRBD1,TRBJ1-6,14,SARDQEQGNNSPLH
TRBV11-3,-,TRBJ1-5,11,ASSLHEHQPQH
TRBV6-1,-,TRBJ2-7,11,ASTPDPSREQY
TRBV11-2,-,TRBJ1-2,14,ASSRYLFDTNYGYT
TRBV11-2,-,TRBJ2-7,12,ASSYRRSFYEQY
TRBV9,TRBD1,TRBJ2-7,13,ASTVPGQGAYEQY
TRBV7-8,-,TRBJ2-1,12,ASSLGWGADEQF
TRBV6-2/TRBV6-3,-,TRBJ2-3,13,ASSARRDGTDTQY
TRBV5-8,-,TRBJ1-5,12,ASSLPGSNQPQH
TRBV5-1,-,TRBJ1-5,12,ASSLGQGDQPQH
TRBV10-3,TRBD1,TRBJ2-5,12,AISGTGGQETQY
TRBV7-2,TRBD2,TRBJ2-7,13,ASSFIAGEVDEQY
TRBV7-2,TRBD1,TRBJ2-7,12,ASSLNRGSYEQY
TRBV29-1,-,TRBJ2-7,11,SVGEAGQYEQY
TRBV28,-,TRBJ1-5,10,ASSWWNQPQH
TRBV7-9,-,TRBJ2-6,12,ASSLVSGANVLT
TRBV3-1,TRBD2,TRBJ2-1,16,ASSQVGLAVSRYNEQF
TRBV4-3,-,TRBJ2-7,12,ASSLSVGSYEQY
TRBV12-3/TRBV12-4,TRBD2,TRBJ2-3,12,ASSSGGRADTQY
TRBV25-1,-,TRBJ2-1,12,ASRQENRGNEQF
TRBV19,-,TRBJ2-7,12,ASSRDSNTYEQY
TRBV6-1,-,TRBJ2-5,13,ASSLEGRTEETQY
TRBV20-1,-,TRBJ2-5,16,SARGPPGLNRVEETQY
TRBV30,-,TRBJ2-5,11,AWSREGSETQY
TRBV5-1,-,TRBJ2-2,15,ASSLGPQGTNTGELF
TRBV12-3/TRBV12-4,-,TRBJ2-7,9,ASSLLEEQY
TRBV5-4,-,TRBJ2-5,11,ASSFWTQETQY
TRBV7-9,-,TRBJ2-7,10,ASSFQLAEQY